The 25 T cell receptor beta chains in this list originate from one sample, sequenced in a study of siplizumab effects on memory and regulatory T cells. Sequenced by immunoSEQ multiplex PCR; TCRdb stores in-frame clones only, minus some. The table records some 87,000 clones, just under 90% of them present only once. The sequenced sample consisted of CD4+ T cells sorted from blood. These receptors all stem from a human donor in good health.

This chain uses TRBV9 with TRBJ2-1; 16 nucleotides align to TRBD2. The CDR3 length is 20 residues. Germline values: CDR1 SGDLS, CDR2 YYNGEE. After removal of 0 bases from V and 5 bases from J, the junction contained 11 bases not matched to a gene. CDR3 loop: CASSVGGLAGGPDLNNEQFF. CDR3 nucleotides: TGTGCCAGCAGCGTAGGGGGACTAGCGGGAGGGCCGGATTTGAACAATGAGCAGTTCTTC.

The V gene is TRBV7-9, the J gene TRBJ2-1; TRBD2 matches at 8 bases. Trimming at V came to 5 bases and at J to 5 bases, leaving 8 bases not matched to a gene. The V gene's germline CDR1 is SEHNR and CDR2 FQNEAQ (reference sequence). The CDR3 extends over 15 amino acids. As DNA, the CDR3 is TGTGCCAGCAGCGTGAAGAGCGGGAGACACAATGAGCAGTTCTTC. This codes for CASSVKSGRHNEQFF.

This clone was seen just once. The chain recombines TRBV5-1 with TRBJ2-2; TRBD1 matches at 11 bases. This CDR3 comprises 16 residues. Germline-derived CDR1 and CDR2 are SGHRS and YFSETQ. V lost 3 bases, J lost 4 bases, and 5 bases stayed unmatched. CDR3 protein: CASSWLGQGATGELFF. CDR3 coding DNA: TGCGCCAGCAGCTGGTTAGGACAGGGGGCCACCGGGGAGCTGTTTTTT.

The chain couples TRBV6-1 to TRBJ1-5, with D unresolved. The germline CDR1 and CDR2 sequences are MNHNS and SASEGT. V was pared by 9 bases and J by 7 bases, with 16 bases between. The length of the CDR3 is 13 residues. This CDR3 reads CASRVYGVQPQHF. As DNA, the CDR3 is TGTGCCAGTAGGGTCTATGGGGTGCAGCCCCAGCATTTT.

This clone was found once. J is TRBJ2-5 and V is TRBV6-5; 8 nucleotides line up with TRBD2. With V trimmed by 6 bases and J by 4 bases, 10 bases remained unmatched. This CDR3 comprises 15 residues. The germline V gene has CDR1 MNHEY and CDR2 SVGAGI. CDR3 loop: CASSPRAAGGETQYF. The CDR3 bases are TGTGCCAGCAGCCCCCGGGCTGCGGGAGGAGAGACCCAGTACTTC.

The chain carries TRBV9 and TRBJ2-5, with unresolved D. Germline CDR1 reads SGDLS; CDR2 reads YYNGEE. The CDR3 runs to 15 residues. The V end lost 3 bases, the J end lost 4 bases, and 16 bases lay between the germline ends. CDR3 sequence reads: CASSALGGIGETQYF. CDR3 sequence (DNA): TGTGCCAGCAGCGCCCTGGGTGGGATTGGAGAGACCCAGTACTTC.

V is TRBV14 and J is TRBJ1-1, with 7 bases fitting TRBD1. The CDR3 is made up of 14 amino acids. V lost 6 bases, J lost 2 bases, and 6 bases stayed unmatched. The germline gives CDR1 SGHDN, CDR2 FVKESK. The CDR3 spells CASRQTGFNTEAFF. The CDR3 region has the DNA TGTGCCAGCAGGCAGACAGGGTTCAACACTGAAGCTTTCTTT. The variable domain in full, with the rest retrieved from reference TRBV14 and TRBJ1-1, is EAGVTQFPSHSVIEKGQTVTLRCDPISGHDNLYWYRRVMGKEIKFLLHFVKESKQDESGMPNNRFLAERTGGTYSTLKVQPAELEDSGVYFCASRQTGFNTEAFFGQGTRLTVV.

The V and J genes are TRBV18 and TRBJ2-3, with D hard to call. Germline CDR1 reads KGHSH; CDR2 reads LQKENI. V was trimmed by 3 bases and J by 0 bases, leaving 7 bases between them. This CDR3 has 14 residues. CDR3 sequence reads: CASSPSRSTDTQYF. CDR3 sequence (DNA): TGTGCCAGCTCACCGTCCAGAAGCACAGATACGCAGTATTTT.

This chain links TRBV27 with TRBJ2-7, with TRBD1 as a possible D gene (5 bases). The V and J ends lost 5 bases and 1 base respectively, with 9 bases between them. The germline V gene encodes CDR1 MNHEY and CDR2 SMNVEV (reference sequence). There are 13 residues in the CDR3. CDR3 protein: CASSPDTSYEQYF. CDR3 in DNA: TGTGCCAGCAGTCCGGACACTTCCTACGAGCAGTACTTC.

This clone was recorded once. The chain uses TRBV18 and TRBJ1-3; D is undetermined. V was trimmed by 1 base and J by 0 bases, leaving 13 bases between them. The CDR3 extends over 17 amino acids. Germline V gene sequence: CDR1 KGHSH, CDR2 LQKENI. The CDR3 here is CASSPQGSLVSGNTIYF. The CDR3 DNA reads as TGTGCCAGCTCACCACAGGGATCCCTCGTCTCTGGAAACACCATATATTTT.

J is TRBJ2-3 and V is TRBV19; TRBD1 is a possible D gene (5 bases). Germline CDR1 reads LNHDA; CDR2 reads SQIVND (reference sequence). Between the trimmed V and J ends, which lost 3 bases and 2 bases, there was a span of 12 bases. This CDR3 is built from 15 residues. CDR3: CASSIQGWDTDTQYF. The CDR3 region has the DNA TGTGCCAGTAGTATTCAGGGATGGGACACAGATACGCAGTATTTT. Drawing the rest from reference TRBV19 and TRBJ2-3, the complete variable domain is DGGITQSPKYLFRKEGQNVTLSCEQNLNHDAMYWYRQDPGQGLRLIYYSQIVNDFQKGDIAEGYSVSREKKESFPLTVTSAQKNPTAFYLCASSIQGWDTDTQYFGPGTRLTVL.

The J gene is TRBJ2-5, the V gene TRBV7-9; a weak D match, TRBD2 (5 bases). Germline CDR1 SEHNR, CDR2 FQNEAQ (reference sequence). The CDR3 consists of 14 residues. V was pared by 10 bases and J by 5 bases, with 20 bases between. The CDR3 DNA sequence: TGTGCCATCCCGATCGCTAGCATTATGGAGACCCAGTACTTC. It translates to CAIPIASIMETQYF.

J is TRBJ2-5 and V is TRBV5-6, with D possibly called TRBD1 or TRBD2 (5 bases each). Germline V gives CDR1 SGHDT, CDR2 YYEEEE. The V gene lost 6 bases and the J gene lost 5 bases, with 17 bases spanning the gap. The CDR3 is made up of 14 amino acids. The CDR3 spells CASKIEGQLETQYF. For the CDR3, the DNA is TGTGCCAGCAAGATTGAGGGGCAGTTGGAGACCCAGTACTTC.

This sequence joins TRBV28 and TRBJ1-3; possibly TRBD1 for D (5 bases). Between the trimmed V and J ends, which lost 1 base and 0 bases, there was a span of 10 bases. The CDR3 totals 16 residues. Germline CDR1 reads MDHEN; CDR2 reads SYDVKM. The CDR3 region has the DNA TGTGCCAGCAGTTTATCGGACAAATTCTCTGGAAACACCATATATTTT. The encoded protein is CASSLSDKFSGNTIYF.

In this sample, this clone turned up once. V is TRBV7-9 and J is TRBJ2-4; D could derive from TRBD1 or TRBD2 (5 bases each). Germline V gene lookup returns CDR1 SEHNR and CDR2 FQNEAQ (reference sequence). With 1 base removed from V and 1 base from J, the gap between germline ends came to 5 bases. This CDR3 spans 14 amino acids. The CDR3 coding sequence is TGTGCCAGCAGCTTAGGGGGGGCCAAAAACATTCAGTACTTC. Translation gives CASSLGGAKNIQYF.

V and J are TRBV6-1 and TRBJ1-2; TRBD1 matches at 7 bases. This CDR3 comprises 16 residues. The germline V gene encodes CDR1 MNHNS and CDR2 SASEGT. Unmatched junction bases numbered 11, after V lost 4 bases and J lost 3 bases. In DNA, the CDR3 is TGTGCCAGCAGTGTCTCCAAGACAGGGCGGGACTATGGCTACACCTTC. Translation gives CASSVSKTGRDYGYTF.

The rearrangement joins TRBV29-1 to TRBJ1-2; D may be TRBD1 (6 bases). The CDR3 covers 13 residues. Trimming took 6 bases from V and 4 from J, leaving 15 bases between them. CDR1 and CDR2 (germline): SQVTM, ANQGSEA. The CDR3 bases are TGCAGCGTAACCCAGGGGCCTGGCTATGGCTACACCTTC. It is translated as CSVTQGPGYGYTF. Complete variable domain (other parts from reference TRBV29-1 and TRBJ1-2): SAVISQKPSRDICQRGTSLTIQCQVDSQVTMMFWYRQQPGQSLTLIATANQGSEATYESGFVIDKFPISRPNLTFSTLTVSNMSPEDSSIYLCSVTQGPGYGYTFGSGTRLTVV.

J is TRBJ2-7 and V is TRBV10-1; TRBD1 matches at 8 bases. The V gene end was trimmed by 4 bases and the J gene end by 9 bases; junction bases not matched to a gene: 8. Germline V gene sequence: CDR1 WNHNN, CDR2 SYGVQD (reference sequence). The CDR3 sequence is 13 residues long. This CDR3 is CASSGHPGQAQYF. The DNA of the CDR3 is TGCGCCAGCAGTGGACATCCGGGACAGGCGCAGTACTTC.

The chain employs TRBV5-1 and TRBJ2-7; the match to TRBD1 covers 9 bases. This CDR3 comprises 15 residues. The junction had 10 bases not matched to a gene; V was cut back by 6 bases and J by 3 bases. Germline assignment: CDR1 SGHRS and CDR2 YFSETQ. The CDR3 coding sequence is TGCGCCAGCAACACCGGGACAGGGCAAGTCTACGAGCAGTACTTC. This encodes CASNTGTGQVYEQYF.

This clone was found a few times. This sequence joins TRBV5-1 and TRBJ1-2; D possibly corresponds to TRBD1 (5 bases). Trimming took off 0 bases at V and 5 bases at J, with 11 bases between the two ends. The germline CDR1 and CDR2 sequences are SGHRS and YFSETQ. This CDR3 region has 14 residues. The CDR3: CASSLVAGPYGYTF. Here the CDR3 DNA reads TGCGCCAGCAGCTTGGTGGCAGGGCCTTATGGCTACACCTTC.

The chain links TRBV27 to TRBJ2-1, with 8 bases that match TRBD2. CDR1 is MNHEY and CDR2 is SMNVEV in the germline V gene (reference sequence). Trimming cost V 5 bases and J 2 bases; bases outside gene matches: 5. The CDR3 has 15 residues. CDR3 region: CASSPTSETYNEQFF. CDR3 in DNA: TGTGCCAGCAGTCCGACTAGCGAAACCTACAATGAGCAGTTCTTC.

The chain combines TRBV5-6 with TRBJ2-1; D may correspond to TRBD1 or TRBD2 (5 bases each). Trimming removed 4 bases at V and 0 bases at J, with 14 bases between. The CDR3 is 16 residues long. Germline lookup yields CDR1 SGHDT and CDR2 YYEEEE. CDR3 region: CASSETPGSSYNEQFF. The CDR3 coding sequence is TGTGCCAGCAGCGAGACTCCAGGGAGCTCCTACAATGAGCAGTTCTTC.

The rearrangement links TRBV10-3 to TRBJ1-5, with D tentatively TRBD1 (6 bases). CDR3 length: 13 residues. V lost 0 bases and J lost 7, with 7 bases in between. Germline V gene lookup returns CDR1 ENHRY and CDR2 SYGVKD. The CDR3 DNA reads as TGTGCCATCAGTGAGTCGCAGGGGCAGCCCCAGCATTTT. This gives the protein CAISESQGQPQHF.

The V and J genes are TRBV20-1 and TRBJ2-5, with D hard to call. The CDR3 is 11 amino acids. V dropped 4 bases and J dropped 2 bases, with 5 bases sitting between them. CDR1 is DFQATT and CDR2 is SNEGSKA in the germline V gene (reference sequence). The CDR3 region is CSAIQQETQYF. CDR3 coding DNA: TGCAGTGCTATCCAGCAAGAGACCCAGTACTTC.

This clone was found a few times. This chain links TRBV6-1 with TRBJ2-2; 9 nucleotides line up with TRBD1. V was pared by 5 bases and J by 5 bases, with 6 bases of the junction left unmatched. Germline CDR1 MNHNS, CDR2 SASEGT. This CDR3 is built from 15 residues. The DNA of the CDR3 is TGTGCCAGCAGTCTACAGGGGGCGCGGACCGGGGAGCTGTTTTTT. Protein: CASSLQGARTGELFF.